The rows below give T cell receptor beta chains drawn from one sample of a study of T cells after yellow fever vaccination. One entry per CDR3 protein, called by TCRdb with MiXCR from the 5' RACE reads. The table lists about 350,000 distinct CDR3 sequences, roughly 10% of them singletons. The sample was PBMCs, taken on the day of the first yellow fever vaccination. The receptors come from a man aged 18 to 30 who received the YFV17D yellow fever vaccine. CDR3s include the opening cysteine and the closing phenylalanine or tryptophan. The D gene is left open where the match is weak. The size of a clone is reported for some rows only, either as once, few or many, or as a class for expanded clones.

clone size	V gene	J gene	D gene	CDR3 DNA	CDR3 protein
NA	TRBV11-1	TRBJ2-3	TRBD2	TGTGCCAGCAGCTTAAAGGTTATGGCTAGCGGAAACACAGATACGCAGTATTTT	CASSLKVMASGNTDTQYF
many	TRBV5-6	TRBJ1-2	TRBD1	TGTGCCAGCAGCTTAACCGACAGGGCTGCGGGCTACACCTTC	CASSLTDRAAGYTF
few	TRBV4-3	TRBJ2-1	NA	TGCGCCAGCAGCCAAGATCATTTAGGCGGGGCAGCCTTTCCGTTCTTC	CASSQDHLGGAAFPFF
NA	TRBV20-1	TRBJ2-2	NA	TGCAGTGCGCGACCCAAGCGAGACACCGGGGAGCTGTTTTTT	CSARPKRDTGELFF
few	TRBV12-3/TRBV12-4	TRBJ1-5	TRBD1	TGTGCCAGCAGGACAGGGAATAGCAATCAGCCCCAGCATTTT	CASRTGNSNQPQHF
NA	TRBV7-8	TRBJ2-6	NA	TGTGCCAGCAGCTTAGTTATGGACAGGGCCAACGTCCTGACTTTC	CASSLVMDRANVLTF
many	TRBV9	TRBJ2-3	NA	TGTGCCAGCAGCGTAGCAACAGGGGAGGCAGATACGCAGTATTTT	CASSVATGEADTQYF
few	TRBV10-3	TRBJ2-3	NA	TGTGCCATCAGAGCCGACGGCCAGGATACGCAGTATTTT	CAIRADGQDTQYF
few	TRBV11-2	TRBJ1-6	NA	TGTGCCAGCACCTCGACCGGGACATACCCTTCACCCCTCCACTTT	CASTSTGTYPSPLHF
NA	TRBV12-3/TRBV12-4	TRBJ1-2	NA	TGTGCCAGCACCCGGGGGGCAGATGGTGGCTACACCTTC	CASTRGADGGYTF
NA	TRBV6-1	TRBJ1-1	TRBD1	TGTGCCAGCAGCCGAGCAGGGGGCCTGAACACTGAAGCTTTCTTT	CASSRAGGLNTEAFF
few	TRBV19	TRBJ2-5	NA	TGTGCCAGTAGCCCCGGGGAGAGTTCGGGAGAGACCCAGTACTTC	CASSPGESSGETQYF
NA	TRBV7-2	TRBJ1-2	NA	TGTGCCAGCAGCTTGGGGTTCCCTAACTATGGCTACACCTTC	CASSLGFPNYGYTF
many	TRBV20-1	TRBJ2-1	TRBD2	TGCAGTGCTAGACTAGCGGGGGGGTACAATGAGCAGTTCTTC	CSARLAGGYNEQFF
few	TRBV28	TRBJ1-5	NA	TGTGCCAGCATGAAACCCGATCAGCCCCAGCATTTT	CASMKPDQPQHF
few	TRBV7-2	TRBJ2-1	NA	TGTGCCAGCAGCTTAGTCTTGGGGGCGTCCTACAATGAGCAGTTCTTC	CASSLVLGASYNEQFF
NA	TRBV29-1	TRBJ2-5	TRBD2	TGCAGCATACGAGCGGGGGAGACCCAGTACTTC	CSIRAGETQYF
few	TRBV28	TRBJ2-5	NA	TGTGCCAGCAGTTTAAGGTTTCCCTACCAAGAGACCCAGTACTTC	CASSLRFPYQETQYF
NA	TRBV7-2	TRBJ1-5	TRBD1	TGTGCCAGCAGCTTTTGGGGGACAGGGGGAAATCAGCCCCAGCATTTT	CASSFWGTGGNQPQHF
NA	TRBV20-1	TRBJ1-2	NA	TGCAGTGCTACACCACAGGCGTACGGCGGCTACACCTTC	CSATPQAYGGYTF
NA	TRBV5-1	TRBJ2-3	NA	TGCGCCAGCAGCTTGGAGTGGGGGGCAACAGATACGCAGTATTTT	CASSLEWGATDTQYF
once	TRBV5-4	TRBJ2-3	NA	TGTGCCAGCAGGTCCGGATACGCAGATACGCAGTATTTT	CASRSGYADTQYF
NA	TRBV6-2/TRBV6-3	TRBJ2-7	NA	TGTGCCAGCAGTTACCATCAGGTCGGCGAGCAGTACTTC	CASSYHQVGEQYF
few	TRBV5-1	TRBJ1-5	TRBD1	TGCGCCAGCAGCTTGGAACCCCAGGGACAGGGGAATCAGCCCCAGCATTTT	CASSLEPQGQGNQPQHF
few	TRBV3-1	TRBJ1-2	NA	TGTGCCAGCAGCCAAGAGGCGAGGCGTGGCTACACCTTC	CASSQEARRGYTF
NA	TRBV13	TRBJ1-1	TRBD1	TGTGCCAGCAGCTCGACAGGGAGGAGAACTGAAGCTTTCTTT	CASSSTGRRTEAFF
few	TRBV24-1	TRBJ1-5	TRBD1	TGTGCCACCAGTGGGACAGGGATCAATCAGCCCCAGCATTTT	CATSGTGINQPQHF
NA	TRBV11-2	TRBJ2-1	TRBD2	TGTGCCAGCAGCGTCGTACTAGCGGGGGCCAATGAGCAGTTCTTC	CASSVVLAGANEQFF
NA	TRBV6-1	TRBJ2-3	TRBD2	TGTGCCAGCGCTAAGGGAGCTAGCGGGGGTGGTATTGATACGCAGTATTTT	CASAKGASGGGIDTQYF
NA	TRBV4-2	TRBJ2-3	NA	TGTGCCAGCAGCCCAACGGGGCAGGGAGTTTCGACAGATACGCAGTATTTT	CASSPTGQGVSTDTQYF
few	TRBV20-1	TRBJ1-1	TRBD1	TGCAGTGCTAGAGATCAGAGGACAGGGCCGATCTCACGGACTGAAGCTTTCTTT	CSARDQRTGPISRTEAFF
NA	TRBV6-5	TRBJ2-2	NA	TGTGCCAGCAGTTACTCCGGAGGGAACACCGGGGAGCTGTTTTTT	CASSYSGGNTGELFF
NA	TRBV18	TRBJ2-7	TRBD2	TGTGCCAGCTCCCCGGCGCCGGGGGGGAACGAGCAGTACTTC	CASSPAPGGNEQYF
NA	TRBV10-3	TRBJ1-5	NA	TGTGCCATCAGTGAGGGGGTCCCGAGCAATCAGCCCCAGCATTTT	CAISEGVPSNQPQHF
few	TRBV20-1	TRBJ1-4	NA	TGCAGTGCTAGAGATCCTACTCGGGCGGAAAAACTGTTTTTT	CSARDPTRAEKLFF
NA	TRBV6-1	TRBJ2-1	TRBD1	TGTGCCAGCAGTGAGACGACAGGGTCCTACAATGAGCAGTTCTTC	CASSETTGSYNEQFF
NA	TRBV6-5	TRBJ2-5	NA	TGTGCCAGCAGTTACTCGTACACACAAGAGACCCAGTACTTC	CASSYSYTQETQYF
NA	TRBV29-1	TRBJ2-5	NA	TGCAGCGTTGAGGCCAGTAGGGAGACCCAGTACTTC	CSVEASRETQYF
NA	TRBV5-1	TRBJ1-2	NA	TGCGCCAGCAGCCTCCTTGGGGACGGATATGGCTACACCTTC	CASSLLGDGYGYTF
many	TRBV4-3	TRBJ2-7	NA	TGCGCCAGCAGCCAAGAAGGGCGTATAGGGGGATCCTACGAGCAGTACTTC	CASSQEGRIGGSYEQYF
few	TRBV6-5	TRBJ1-5	NA	TGTGCCAGCAGTTACTCGGACAGTTATCAGCCCCAGCATTTT	CASSYSDSYQPQHF
once	TRBV7-9	TRBJ2-5	TRBD2	TGTGCCAGCAGCTTAGTCGCTAGCGGGGGACAAGAGACCCAGTACTTC	CASSLVASGGQETQYF
few	TRBV5-1	TRBJ2-5	NA	TGCGCCAGCAGCTTGTCAGGGAAGGAGACCCAGTACTTC	CASSLSGKETQYF
NA	TRBV14	TRBJ2-2	NA	TGTGCCAGCAGCCAAATAGGGAGCTATGGCGGGGAGCTGTTTTTT	CASSQIGSYGGELFF
NA	TRBV11-1	TRBJ2-5	NA	TGTGCCAGCAGCTTTGCGGCTCACCAAGAGACCCAGTACTTC	CASSFAAHQETQYF
NA	TRBV29-1	TRBJ1-3	NA	TGCAGCGCGGGCTCTGGAAACACCATATATTTT	CSAGSGNTIYF
many	TRBV5-6	TRBJ2-3	TRBD2	TGTGCCAGCAGCTTATATAGCGGGGGCCCTGCTCGCACAGATACGCAGTATTTT	CASSLYSGGPARTDTQYF
few	TRBV12-3/TRBV12-4	TRBJ1-6	NA	TGTGCCAGCAGTCTGGGGGCTCTAGGTTCACCCCTCCACTTT	CASSLGALGSPLHF
few	TRBV29-1	TRBJ2-1	TRBD2	TGCAGCGTTGATTCCCTAGCGGGGGCGAACTACAATGAGCAGTTCTTC	CSVDSLAGANYNEQFF
many	TRBV7-2	TRBJ2-4	TRBD2	TGTGCCAGCAGCTCCACTAGCGGGGCAGGAAACATTCAGTACTTC	CASSSTSGAGNIQYF
many	TRBV5-1	TRBJ1-1	NA	TGCGCCAGCAGTTACAATATCATGAACACTGAAGCTTTCTTT	CASSYNIMNTEAFF